This T cell receptor beta chain was recovered during a study of OX40 agonist ivuxolimab in advanced cancers. General study findings and limits: People who partly responded at 0.1-3.0 mg/kg had some of the least clonal expansion seen. Among the nonresponders, some also had low normalized T-cell clonal expansion.

Clones were read by immunoSEQ multiplex PCR, and TCRdb kept only the in-frame ones, dropping some. The data show some 20,000 clones, around 74% seen once. Blood samples were obtained at baseline, cycle 4 day 1, and cycle 7 day 1. As for this clone: The antigen remains unidentified.

The V end was cut by 3 bases, the J end by 7 bases, with 18 bases between. The length of the CDR3 is 16 residues. CDR1 and CDR2 (germline): LNHNV, YYDKDF (reference sequence). The specimen comprised CD4+ or CD8+ T cells sorted from blood, sampled in a trial of the OX40 agonist ivuxolimab. The TCR sequence derives from an adult with an advanced solid tumor such as melanoma, head and neck, liver or kidney cancer. The J gene is TRBJ1-4, the V gene TRBV15; D is possibly TRBD1 (6 bases). The CDR3 protein is CATSRGAGTVIEKLFF. The CDR3 DNA reads as TGTGCCACCAGCAGGGGGGCCGGGACGGTGATTGAAAAACTGTTTTTT.